The 12 T cell receptor beta chains below were found in one sample sequenced in a study of shared clonotypes between healthy human individuals. Generated by immunoSEQ multiplex PCR, the TCRdb table keeps only in-frame clones and is missing some. The sample lists millions of clones; roughly 93% were seen once. The specimen sequenced was naive CD4+ T cells from PBMCs. The sample's subset: CD45RA+ positively selected. The receptors were gathered from a man between 18 and 29 years old in good health. Some clones in this sample may be carry-over from other donors' samples.

The chain couples TRBV15 to TRBJ2-1, with a weak D call TRBD2 (7 bases). Germline CDR1 and CDR2: LNHNV and YYDKDF (reference sequence). The ends were cut back, 8 bases at V and 5 bases at J, with 16 bases in the middle. This CDR3 is built from 14 residues. The CDR3 loop is CATRHGGRNNEQFF. CDR3 nucleotides: TGTGCCACCCGACACGGGGGGCGAAACAATGAGCAGTTCTTC. Combining the CDR3 with reference TRBV15 and TRBJ2-1 gives the whole variable domain DAMVIQNPRYQVTQFGKPVTLSCSQTLNHNVMYWYQQKSSQAPKLLFHYYDKDFNNEADTPDNFQSRRPNTSFCFLDIRSPGLGDTAMYLCATRHGGRNNEQFFGPGTRLTVL.

The chain couples TRBV27 to TRBJ1-1; 9 nucleotides agree with TRBD1. This CDR3 is built from 16 residues. Germline CDR1 and CDR2: MNHEY and SMNVEV (reference sequence). The ends lost 5 bases at V and 8 bases at J; junction bases unmatched: 15. The chain's CDR3 is CASSNRDRADRMEAFF. The CDR3 DNA reads as TGTGCCAGCAGTAACCGGGACAGGGCCGATCGTATGGAAGCTTTCTTT.

On this clone: The conserved closing phenylalanine or tryptophan is absent in this CDR3, likely reflecting a read error. The limits of the CDR3 on the DNA are not certain, so only TCRdb's listed CDR3 is given. The genes are TRBV28 and TRBJ2-3. Per the germline V gene, CDR1 is MDHEN and CDR2 is SYDVKM. The CDR3 spans 11 amino acids, including both terminal residues. CDR3 sequence: CASSKKSGDLV.

This chain connects TRBV28 to TRBJ1-2; D unclear. The germline V gene has CDR1 MDHEN and CDR2 SYDVKM. The CDR3 loop spans 17 amino acids. The ends were cut back, 2 bases at V and 3 bases at J, with 19 bases in the middle. The CDR3 reads CASSLPGTGLTDYGYTF. The DNA of the CDR3 is TGTGCCAGCAGTTTACCGGGCACCGGGTTAACGGACTATGGCTACACCTTC.

V gene TRBV4-2 combines with J gene TRBJ2-5, with a tentative D call TRBD1 (5 bases). Germline CDR1 reads LGHNA; CDR2 reads YNFKEQ. Deletions cut 2 bases from V and 1 base from J, with 8 bases between. The CDR3 has 14 amino acids. CDR3 loop: CASSQQGFQETQYF. CDR3 coding DNA: TGTGCCAGCAGCCAACAGGGATTCCAAGAGACCCAGTACTTC.

This sequence joins TRBV19 and TRBJ2-7; D tentatively fits TRBD1 or TRBD2 (5 bases each). This CDR3 has 15 amino acids. Trimming cost V 2 bases and J 7 bases, with 18 bases left between them. Germline V CDR1 and CDR2: LNHDA, SQIVND (reference sequence). The CDR3 protein is CASSITAGGEGEQYF. CDR3 sequence (DNA): TGTGCCAGTAGTATAACGGCTGGGGGAGAGGGTGAGCAGTACTTC.

This chain joins TRBV28 and TRBJ2-5; no clear D. This CDR3 has 14 amino acids. V lost 5 bases and J lost 4, with 14 bases in between. Per germline, CDR1 MDHEN and CDR2 SYDVKM. CDR3 protein: CASSEPKYRETQYF. The CDR3 nucleotides read TGTGCCAGCAGTGAGCCAAAATACCGAGAGACCCAGTACTTC. Supplemented by reference TRBV28 and TRBJ2-5, the full variable domain reads DVKVTQSSRYLVKRTGEKVFLECVQDMDHENMFWYRQDPGLGLRLIYFSYDVKMKEKGDIPEGYSVSREKKERFSLILESASTNQTSMYLCASSEPKYRETQYFGPGTRLLVL.

The CDR3 DNA follows: TGTGCCAGCTCACCACAGGGTAGTCCAGGGTACAATGAGCAGTTCTTC. This codes for CASSPQGSPGYNEQFF. The chain joins TRBV18 to TRBJ2-1, with D possibly being TRBD1 (5 bases). The V end lost 1 base, the J end lost 4 bases, and 14 bases lay between the germline ends. Germline CDR1 is KGHSH and CDR2 is LQKENI. The CDR3 runs 16 residues. The complete variable domain, with remaining parts taken from reference TRBV18 and TRBJ2-1, reads NAGVMQNPRHLVRRRGQEARLRCSPMKGHSHVYWYRQLPEEGLKFMVYLQKENIIDESGMPKERFSAEFPKEGPSILRIQQVVRGDSAAYFCASSPQGSPGYNEQFFGPGTRLTVL.

The V call is TRBV10-1, the J call TRBJ2-5, with 14 bases matching TRBD2. Germline loops: CDR1 WNHNN, CDR2 SYGVQD (reference sequence). The CDR3 contains 16 residues. J gave up 4 bases and V 0 bases, and 1 base lay outside the gene matches. CDR3 in DNA: TGCGCCAGCAGTGAGTCGGGACTAGCGGGAGTAGAGACCCAGTACTTC. Encoded protein: CASSESGLAGVETQYF.

The chain is built from TRBV7-9 and TRBJ1-4, with D unclear. V was shortened by 7 bases and J by 6 bases, with 15 bases between the two germline ends. This CDR3 is built from 14 residues. CDR1 is SEHNR, CDR2 FQNEAQ, per germline (reference sequence). The CDR3 DNA reads TGTGCCAGCACCCACCGGGTCGGGGATGAAAAACTGTTTTTT. It codes for CASTHRVGDEKLFF.

The chain carries TRBV19 and TRBJ2-3, with 10 bases identical to TRBD2. V shed 6 bases, J shed 5 bases, and the junction held 5 bases outside the gene matches. CDR3 size: 14 residues. CDR1 and CDR2 from the germline V gene are LNHDA and SQIVND (reference sequence). Here the CDR3 DNA reads TGTGCCAGTAGGAGCGGGAGGGCTGGAGATACGCAGTATTTT. Translation: CASRSGRAGDTQYF.

This chain connects TRBV11-2 to TRBJ2-6; either TRBD1 or TRBD2 may supply D (5 bases each). The V gene lost 3 bases and the J gene lost 0 bases, with 12 bases spanning the gap. Germline loops: CDR1 SGHAT, CDR2 FQNNGV. The CDR3 loop spans 17 amino acids. The chain's CDR3 is CASSFLRGDSGANVLTF. In DNA, the CDR3 is TGTGCCAGCAGCTTTCTCAGAGGGGACTCTGGGGCCAACGTCCTGACTTTC.